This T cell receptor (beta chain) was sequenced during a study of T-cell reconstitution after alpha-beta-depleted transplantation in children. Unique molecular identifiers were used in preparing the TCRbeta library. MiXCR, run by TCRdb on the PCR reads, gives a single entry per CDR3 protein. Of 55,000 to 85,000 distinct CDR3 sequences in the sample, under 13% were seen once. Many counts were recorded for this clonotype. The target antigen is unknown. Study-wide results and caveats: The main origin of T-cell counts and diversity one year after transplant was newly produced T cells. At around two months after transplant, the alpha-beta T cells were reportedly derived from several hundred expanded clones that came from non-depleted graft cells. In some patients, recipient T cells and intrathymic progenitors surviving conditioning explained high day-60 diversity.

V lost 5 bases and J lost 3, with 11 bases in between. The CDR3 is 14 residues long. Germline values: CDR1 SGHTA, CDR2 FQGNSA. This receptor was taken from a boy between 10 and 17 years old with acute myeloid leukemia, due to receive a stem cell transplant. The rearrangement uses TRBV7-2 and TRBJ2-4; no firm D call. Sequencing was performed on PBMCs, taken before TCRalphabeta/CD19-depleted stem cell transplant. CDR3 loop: CASSARSGKNIQYF. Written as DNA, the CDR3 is TGTGCCAGCAGCGCCCGGTCGGGCAAAAACATTCAGTACTTC. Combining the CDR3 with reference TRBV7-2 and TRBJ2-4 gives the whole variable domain GAGVSQSPSNKVTEKGKDVELRCDPISGHTALYWYRQSLGQGLEFLIYFQGNSAPDKSGLPSDRFSAERTGGSVSTLTIQRTQQEDSAVYLCASSARSGKNIQYFGAGTRLSVL.